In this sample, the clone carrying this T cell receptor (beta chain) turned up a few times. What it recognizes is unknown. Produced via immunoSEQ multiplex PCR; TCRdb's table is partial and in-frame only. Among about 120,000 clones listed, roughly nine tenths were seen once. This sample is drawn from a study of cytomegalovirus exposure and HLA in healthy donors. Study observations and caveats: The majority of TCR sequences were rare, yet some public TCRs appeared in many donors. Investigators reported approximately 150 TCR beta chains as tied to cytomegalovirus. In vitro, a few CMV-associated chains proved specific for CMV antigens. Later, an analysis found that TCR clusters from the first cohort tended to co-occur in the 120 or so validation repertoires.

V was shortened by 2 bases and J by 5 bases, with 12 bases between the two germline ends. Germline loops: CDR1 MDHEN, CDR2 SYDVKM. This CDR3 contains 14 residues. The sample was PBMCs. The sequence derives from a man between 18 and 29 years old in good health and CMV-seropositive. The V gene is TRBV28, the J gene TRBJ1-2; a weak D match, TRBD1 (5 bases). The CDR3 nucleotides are TGTGCCAGCAGTTTAGGGGCCGGGGGATATGGCTACACCTTC. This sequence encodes CASSLGAGGYGYTF.